The present entry profiles one T cell receptor beta chain with its context. This sample is drawn from a study of monozygotic twins with inflammatory bowel disease. TCRdb reanalyzed the 5' RACE reads and collapses them to one entry per CDR3 protein, without DNA. This sample contains approximately 200,000 distinct CDR3 sequences. From germline, CDR1 is SGHRS and CDR2 YFSETQ. The CDR3 length is 14 residues. The source of this sequence is a human donor with ulcerative colitis or Crohn's disease, or a healthy co-twin of an affected twin (not recorded which). The V gene is TRBV5-1, the J gene TRBJ1-1; TCRdb gives TRBD1 as the D gene, but with no DNA this cannot be confirmed. The sequencing input was blood. The CDR3 spells CASSLGQGRTEAFF.